This T cell receptor beta chain was sequenced for a study of cytomegalovirus exposure and HLA in healthy donors. Whole-study findings and limits: Most observed TCR sequences were rare, whereas some public TCRs were detected in many donors. As confirmed in vitro, three CMV-associated chains were specific for CMV antigens.

Germline V gene sequence: CDR1 SEHNR, CDR2 FQNEAQ (reference sequence). Trimming left V 4 bases short and J 7 bases short, with 11 bases between. The CDR3 has 14 amino acids. Clones were read by immunoSEQ multiplex PCR, and TCRdb kept only the in-frame ones, dropping some. The data show approximately 50,000 clones, with approximately 85% seen just once and 6.7% held by the top ten. Points on this clone: The antigen remains undetermined.

The receptor comes from a woman aged 25 to 39 in good health and CMV-seronegative. The chain recombines TRBV7-9 with TRBJ2-6; D is ambiguous. Sequencing was performed on PBMCs. CDR3 nucleotide sequence: TGTGCCAGCAGCTCCCCTGAACTAGCCAACGTCCTGACTTTC. As protein: CASSSPELANVLTF.